This entry concerns a single T cell receptor (beta chain). The antigen remains undetermined. V dropped 9 bases and J dropped 0 bases, with 18 bases sitting between them. Germline lookup yields CDR1 LGHDT and CDR2 YNNKEL (reference sequence). The CDR3 length is 16 residues. Repertoires were generated with immunoSEQ multiplex PCR, while TCRdb's copy carries only in-frame clones and drops some. Of around 200,000 clones in the sample, 90% to 95% were seen once. This entry is derived from a study of T cell responses to AZD1222 COVID-19 vaccine. General study results and limits: Researchers report vaccine-associated CD4 TCRs spanning spike, with dominance at 160-218 and 743-854. Breadth and depth of Spike-specific TCRs rose after two AZD1222 doses. Baseline seropositivity occurred in only six AZD1222 recipients. Reportedly, nearly half the spike-specific TCRs target unmutated variant regions.

The J gene is TRBJ1-3, the V gene TRBV3-1 (or the pseudogene TRBV3-2); D gene ambiguous. Sequenced here: peripheral blood, sampled 28 days after the second dose of the MenACWY control vaccine. This TCR came from an adult who received the MenACWY meningococcal vaccine as a control. In nucleotides, the CDR3 is TGTGCCAGTAACGCCGGCCAGAGGCTCTCTGGAAACACCATATATTTT. Translation: CASNAGQRLSGNTIYF.